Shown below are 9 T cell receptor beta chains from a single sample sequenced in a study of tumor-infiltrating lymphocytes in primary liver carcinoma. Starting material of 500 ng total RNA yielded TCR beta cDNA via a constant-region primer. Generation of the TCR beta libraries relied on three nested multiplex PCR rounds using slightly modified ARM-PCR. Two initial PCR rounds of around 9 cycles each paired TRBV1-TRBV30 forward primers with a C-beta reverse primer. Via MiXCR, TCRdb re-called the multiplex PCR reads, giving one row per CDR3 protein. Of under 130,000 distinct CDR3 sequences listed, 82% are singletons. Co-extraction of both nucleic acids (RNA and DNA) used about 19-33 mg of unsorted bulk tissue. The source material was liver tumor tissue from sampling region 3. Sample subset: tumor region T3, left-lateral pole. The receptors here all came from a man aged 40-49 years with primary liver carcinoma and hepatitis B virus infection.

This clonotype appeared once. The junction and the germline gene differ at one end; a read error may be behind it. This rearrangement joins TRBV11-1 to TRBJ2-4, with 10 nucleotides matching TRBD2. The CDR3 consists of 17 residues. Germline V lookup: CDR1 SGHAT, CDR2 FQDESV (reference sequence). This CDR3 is CNSSFPGTSETKNIQCF. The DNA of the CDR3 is TGTAACAGCAGCTTTCCCGGGACTAGCGAGACCAAAAACATTCAGTGCTTC.

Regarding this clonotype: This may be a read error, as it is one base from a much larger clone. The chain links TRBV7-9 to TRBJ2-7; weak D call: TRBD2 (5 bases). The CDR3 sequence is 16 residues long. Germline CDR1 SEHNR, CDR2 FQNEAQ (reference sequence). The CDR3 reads CASSPDYPRSSYEEYF. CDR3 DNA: TGTGCCAGCAGCCCCGACTATCCAAGGAGCTCCTACGAGGAGTACTTC.

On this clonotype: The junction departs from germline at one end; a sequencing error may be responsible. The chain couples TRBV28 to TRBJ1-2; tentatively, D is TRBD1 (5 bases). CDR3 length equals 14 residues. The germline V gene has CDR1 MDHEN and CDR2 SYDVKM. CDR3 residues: CASSLLGHSYGYTF. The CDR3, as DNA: TGCGCCAGCAGCCTTCTGGGGCATAGCTATGGCTACACCTTC.

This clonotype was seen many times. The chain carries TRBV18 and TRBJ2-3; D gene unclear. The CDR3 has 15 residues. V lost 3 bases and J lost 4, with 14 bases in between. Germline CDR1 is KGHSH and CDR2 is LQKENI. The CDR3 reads CASSPDMSSADTQYF. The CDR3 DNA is TGTGCCAGCTCACCTGATATGAGTTCCGCAGATACGCAGTATTTT.

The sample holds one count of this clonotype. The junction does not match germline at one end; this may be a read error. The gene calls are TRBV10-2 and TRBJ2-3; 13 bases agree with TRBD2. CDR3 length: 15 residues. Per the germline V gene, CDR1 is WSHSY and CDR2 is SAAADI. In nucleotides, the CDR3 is TGCACCAGCACTGAGTCGACTAGCGGGAGGGATACGCAGTATTTT. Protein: CTSTESTSGRDTQYF.

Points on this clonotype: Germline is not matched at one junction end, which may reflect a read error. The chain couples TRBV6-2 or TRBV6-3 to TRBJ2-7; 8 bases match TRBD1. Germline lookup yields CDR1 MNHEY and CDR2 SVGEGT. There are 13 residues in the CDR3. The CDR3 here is CSSAGTGAYEQYF. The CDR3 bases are TGTTCCAGTGCCGGGACAGGAGCGTACGAGCAGTACTTC.

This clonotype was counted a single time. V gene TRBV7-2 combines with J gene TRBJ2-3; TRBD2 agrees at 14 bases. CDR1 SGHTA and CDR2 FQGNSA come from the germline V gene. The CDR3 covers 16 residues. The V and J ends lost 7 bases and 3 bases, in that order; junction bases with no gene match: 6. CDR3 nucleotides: TGTGCCAGCACACATGGGACTAGCGGGAGAACAGATACGCAGTATTTT. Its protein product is CASTHGTSGRTDTQYF.

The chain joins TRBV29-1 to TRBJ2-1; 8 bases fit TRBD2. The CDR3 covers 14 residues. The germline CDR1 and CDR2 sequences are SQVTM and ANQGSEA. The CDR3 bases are TGCATTCACCGTACTAGCGGAGGCTACAATGAGCAGTTCTTC. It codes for CIHRTSGGYNEQFF.

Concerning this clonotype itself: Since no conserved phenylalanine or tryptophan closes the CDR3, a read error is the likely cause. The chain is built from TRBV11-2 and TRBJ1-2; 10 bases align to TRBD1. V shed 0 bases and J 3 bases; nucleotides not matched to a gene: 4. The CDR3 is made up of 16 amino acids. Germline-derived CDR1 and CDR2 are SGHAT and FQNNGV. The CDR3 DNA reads TGTGCCAGCAGCTTAGATGACGGGACAGGGGACTATGGCTACACCTTA. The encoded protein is CASSLDDGTGDYGYTL.